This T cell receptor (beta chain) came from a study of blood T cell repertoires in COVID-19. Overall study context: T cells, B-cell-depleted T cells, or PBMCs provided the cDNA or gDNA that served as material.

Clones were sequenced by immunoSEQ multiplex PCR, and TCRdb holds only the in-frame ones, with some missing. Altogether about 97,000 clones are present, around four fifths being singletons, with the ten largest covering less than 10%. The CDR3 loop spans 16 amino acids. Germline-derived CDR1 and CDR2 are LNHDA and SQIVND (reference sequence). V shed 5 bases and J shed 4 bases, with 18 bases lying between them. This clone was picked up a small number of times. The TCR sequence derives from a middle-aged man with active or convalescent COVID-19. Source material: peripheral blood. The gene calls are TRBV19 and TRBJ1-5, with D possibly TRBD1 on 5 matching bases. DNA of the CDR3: TGTGCCAGTAGTCCCAAGGGACTGGCCCCTAATCAGCCCCAGCATTTT. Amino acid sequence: CASSPKGLAPNQPQHF.